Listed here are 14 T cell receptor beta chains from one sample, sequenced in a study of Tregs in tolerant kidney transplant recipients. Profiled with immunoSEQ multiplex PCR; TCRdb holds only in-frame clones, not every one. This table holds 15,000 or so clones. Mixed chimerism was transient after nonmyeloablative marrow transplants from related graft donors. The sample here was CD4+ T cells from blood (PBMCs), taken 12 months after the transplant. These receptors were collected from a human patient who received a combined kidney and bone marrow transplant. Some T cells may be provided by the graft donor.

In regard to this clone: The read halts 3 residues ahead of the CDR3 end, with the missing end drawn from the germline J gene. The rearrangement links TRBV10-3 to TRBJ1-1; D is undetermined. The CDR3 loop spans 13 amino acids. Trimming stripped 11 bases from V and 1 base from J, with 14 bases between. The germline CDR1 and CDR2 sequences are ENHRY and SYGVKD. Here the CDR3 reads CAAKRSENTEAFF. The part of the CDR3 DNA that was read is TGTGCCGCAAAGAGGTCCGAGAACACTGAA.

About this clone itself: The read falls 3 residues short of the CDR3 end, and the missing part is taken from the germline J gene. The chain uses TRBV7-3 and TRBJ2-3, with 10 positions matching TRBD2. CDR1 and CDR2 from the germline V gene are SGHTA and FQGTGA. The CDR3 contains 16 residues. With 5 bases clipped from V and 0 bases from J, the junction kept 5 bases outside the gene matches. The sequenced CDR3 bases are TGTGCCAGCAGCGCCGGGACTAGCGAGAGCACAGATACG. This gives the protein CASSAGTSESTDT. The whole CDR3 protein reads CASSAGTSESTDTQYF.

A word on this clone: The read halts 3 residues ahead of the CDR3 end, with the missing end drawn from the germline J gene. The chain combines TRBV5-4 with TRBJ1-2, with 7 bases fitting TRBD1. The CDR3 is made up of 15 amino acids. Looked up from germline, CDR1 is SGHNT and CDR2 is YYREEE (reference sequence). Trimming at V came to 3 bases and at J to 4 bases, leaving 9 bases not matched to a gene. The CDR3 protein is CASSYRQGTFYGYTF. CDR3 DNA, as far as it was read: TGTGCCAGCAGCTATCGACAGGGAACCTTCTATGGC.

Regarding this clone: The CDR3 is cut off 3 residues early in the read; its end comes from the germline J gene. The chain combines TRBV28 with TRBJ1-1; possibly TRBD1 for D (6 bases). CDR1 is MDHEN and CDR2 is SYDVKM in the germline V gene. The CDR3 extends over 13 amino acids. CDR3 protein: CTTAAGVYTEAFF. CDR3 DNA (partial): TGTACAACGGCAGCAGGGGTCTACACTGAA.

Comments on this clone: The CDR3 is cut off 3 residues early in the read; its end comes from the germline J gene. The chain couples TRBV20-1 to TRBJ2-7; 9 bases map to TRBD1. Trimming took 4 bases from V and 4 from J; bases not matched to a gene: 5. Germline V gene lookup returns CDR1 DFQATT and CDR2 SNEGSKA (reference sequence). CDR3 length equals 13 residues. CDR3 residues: CSAMGQGSYEQYF. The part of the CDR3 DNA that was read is TGCAGTGCTATGGGACAGGGTAGTTACGAG.

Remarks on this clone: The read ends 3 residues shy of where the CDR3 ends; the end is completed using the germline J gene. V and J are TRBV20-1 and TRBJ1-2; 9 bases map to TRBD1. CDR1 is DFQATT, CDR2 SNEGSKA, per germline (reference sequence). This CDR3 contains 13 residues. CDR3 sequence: CSARLQGAGGYTF. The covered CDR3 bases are TGCAGTGCTAGATTACAGGGGGCAGGGGGC.

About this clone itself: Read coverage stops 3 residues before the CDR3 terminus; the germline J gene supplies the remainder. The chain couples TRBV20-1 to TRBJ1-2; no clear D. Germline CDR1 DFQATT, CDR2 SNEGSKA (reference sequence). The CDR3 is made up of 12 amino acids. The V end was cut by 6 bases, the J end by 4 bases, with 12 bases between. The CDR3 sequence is CSAVRHLYGYTF. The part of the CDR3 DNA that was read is TGCAGTGCCGTACGACACCTCTATGGC.

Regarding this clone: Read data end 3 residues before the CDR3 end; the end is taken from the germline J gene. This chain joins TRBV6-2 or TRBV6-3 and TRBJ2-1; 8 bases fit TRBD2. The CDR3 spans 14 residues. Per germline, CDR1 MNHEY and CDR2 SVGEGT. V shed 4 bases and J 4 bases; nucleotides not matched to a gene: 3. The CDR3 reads CASSFSGTYNEQFF. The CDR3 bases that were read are TGTGCCAGCAGTTTTAGCGGGACGTACAATGAG.

The DNA read from the CDR3 is TGCGCCAGCAGTGACGGGACTCCTACAGAGGGATACGAG. It codes for CASSDGTPTEGYE. The entire CDR3 protein is CASSDGTPTEGYEQYF. The genes are TRBV10-2 and TRBJ2-7; D perhaps matches TRBD2 (6 bases). The read finishes 3 residues shy of the CDR3 end, and the germline J gene is used to complete it. CDR1 and CDR2 (germline): WSHSY, SAAADI. Trimming took off 3 bases at V and 4 bases at J, with 19 bases between the two ends. This CDR3 region has 16 residues.

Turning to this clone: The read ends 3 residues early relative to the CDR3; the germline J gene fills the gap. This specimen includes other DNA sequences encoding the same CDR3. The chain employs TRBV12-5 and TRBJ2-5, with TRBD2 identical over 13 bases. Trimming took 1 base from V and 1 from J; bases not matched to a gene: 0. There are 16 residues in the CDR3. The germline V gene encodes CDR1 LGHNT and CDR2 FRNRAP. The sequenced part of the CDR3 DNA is TGTGCTAGTGGTTTGGGACTAGCGGGAGGCCAAGAGACC. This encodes CASGLGLAGGQET. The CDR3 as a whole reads CASGLGLAGGQETQYF.

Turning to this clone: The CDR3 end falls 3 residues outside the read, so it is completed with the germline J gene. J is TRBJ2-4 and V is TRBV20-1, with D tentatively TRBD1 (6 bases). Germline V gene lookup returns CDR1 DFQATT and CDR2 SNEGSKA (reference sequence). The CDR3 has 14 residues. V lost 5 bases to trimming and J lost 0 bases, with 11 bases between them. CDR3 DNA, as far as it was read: TGCAGTGCTCCTACAGGGTTAGCCAAAAACATT. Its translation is CSAPTGLAKNI. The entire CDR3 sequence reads CSAPTGLAKNIQYF.

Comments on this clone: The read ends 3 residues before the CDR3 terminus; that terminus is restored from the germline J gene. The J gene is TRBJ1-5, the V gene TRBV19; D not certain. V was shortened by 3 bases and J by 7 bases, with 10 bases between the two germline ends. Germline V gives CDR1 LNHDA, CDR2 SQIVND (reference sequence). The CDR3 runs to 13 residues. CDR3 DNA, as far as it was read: TGTGCCAGTAGTATTAACAGACGGCAGCCC. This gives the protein CASSINRRQP. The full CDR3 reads CASSINRRQPQHF. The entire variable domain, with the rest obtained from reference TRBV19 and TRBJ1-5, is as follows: DGGITQSPKYLFRKEGQNVTLSCEQNLNHDAMYWYRQDPGQGLRLIYYSQIVNDFQKGDIAEGYSVSREKKESFPLTVTSAQKNPTAFYLCASSINRRQPQHFGDGTRLSIL.

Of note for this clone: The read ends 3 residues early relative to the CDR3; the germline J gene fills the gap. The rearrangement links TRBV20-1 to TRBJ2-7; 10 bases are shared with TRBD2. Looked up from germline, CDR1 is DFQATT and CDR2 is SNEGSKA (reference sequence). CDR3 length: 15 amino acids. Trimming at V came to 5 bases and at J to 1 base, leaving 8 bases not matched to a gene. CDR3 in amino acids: CSAGPTSGISYEQYF. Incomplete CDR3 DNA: TGCAGTGCTGGCCCTACTAGCGGGATTTCCTACGAG.

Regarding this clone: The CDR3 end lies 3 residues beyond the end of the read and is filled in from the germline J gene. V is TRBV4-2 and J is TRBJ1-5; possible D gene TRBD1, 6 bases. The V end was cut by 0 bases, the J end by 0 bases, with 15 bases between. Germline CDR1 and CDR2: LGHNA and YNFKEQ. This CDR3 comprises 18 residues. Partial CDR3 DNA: TGTGCCAGCAGCCAAGATAGAATTGGGACATCTAGCAATCAGCCC. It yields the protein CASSQDRIGTSSNQP. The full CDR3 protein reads CASSQDRIGTSSNQPQHF.